This T cell receptor beta chain was sequenced for a study of T-cell reconstitution after alpha-beta-depleted transplantation in children listed by TCRdb under 2016. For the wider study: The study quantitatively tracked T-cell immune reconstitution after TCRalphabeta/CD19-depleted allogeneic hematopoietic cell transplantation in children using TCR repertoire profiling. What the authors observed across the whole study: Hyperexpanded clone frequencies declined over subsequent months; after one year, T-cell counts and TCRbeta diversity were mostly attributed to newly produced T cells. The apparently early recovery of alphabetaT-cell counts about two months after transplant reportedly depended on only several hundred rapidly expanded clones that came from non-depleted graft cells. In some patients, high TCRbeta diversity at day 60 was attributed to recipient T cells and intrathymic progenitors that had survived conditioning.

This clonotype occurred a few times. Its target antigen remains unknown. Base qualities are not provided; no much larger clone lies one nucleotide away. At the junction V is shortened by 2 bases and J by 7 bases, with 12 bases in between. The germline V gene (reference sequence) yields DFQATT for CDR1 and SNEGSKA for CDR2. The CDR3 measures 13 amino acids from cysteine to phenylalanine. This entry keeps only the CDR3 DNA: 39 bases, framed from base 1. Libraries were built with PCR. Sequencing was performed on an Illumina HiSeq 2500. TCR libraries were prepared with molecular barcoding, using unique molecular identifiers to normalize TCRbeta repertoire quantification. The raw public reads went through TCRdb reprocessing: fastp at Q25, MiXCR clone calling, in-frame beta chains kept. Rows with a matching CDR3 protein are joined into one entry that keeps the most common DNA and genes. Present in this sample are around 210,000 distinct CDR3 sequences, roughly 7.1% of which were seen just once. Jointly, the top ten make up approximately 6% of the sample.

The sample's treatment or condition, from its label and the paper: allogeneic hematopoietic cell transplantation with graft depleted of TCRalphabeta T cells and CD19 B cells. The children who served as transplant recipients had been given grafts of TCRalphabeta/CD19-depleted allogeneic hematopoietic cells. This sequence originates from a boy aged 2 to 10 with acute lymphoblastic leukemia, due to receive a stem cell transplant. The sequencing used PBMCs, collected before TCRalphabeta/CD19-depleted stem cell transplant. Recombination joined TRBV20-1 with TRBJ1-5; TRBD1 is a possible D gene, resting on 6 matching bases. At the DNA level, the sequence is TGCAGTGCTAGACCGAGGGGGTACCAGCCCCAGCATTTT. This is translated as CSARPRGYQPQHF.